This T cell receptor (beta chain) was sequenced for a study of beta chain features in type 1 diabetes. As for the study in general: On cell yields, gender and age, patients and healthy donors were similar. Study-wide results and caveats: A PCR bias possibly favoring shorter templates would apply equally to patients and controls. Shorter TCRB CDR3s, moderately but significantly so, marked every one of the four CD4+ subsets in Type 1 diabetes patients. These data did not resolve whether HLA type affects TCRB rearrangement.

This clone was found a few times. Its target is unknown. The germline V gene has CDR1 MDHEN and CDR2 SYDVKM. V was shortened by 3 bases and J by 1 base, with 11 bases between the two germline ends. The CDR3 runs 15 residues. The isolated RNA, all of it, was reverse transcribed, so expressed TCRB transcripts were what got sequenced. Libraries were prepared by immunoSEQ multiplex PCR; TCRdb keeps only in-frame clonotypes and omits some of them. Of about 930,000 clones detected, about a sixth appear once; the ten largest clones hold around 0.02%. The gene calls are TRBV28 and TRBJ2-3; D ambiguous. This TCR was recovered from a young woman in good health. Specimen: naive CD4+ T cells from blood. The CDR3, as DNA: TGTGCCAGCAGTTTGGCAGGCTCGGGCACAGATACGCAGTATTTT. This encodes CASSLAGSGTDTQYF.